The 12 T cell receptor beta chains below all came from one sample that was sequenced in a study of cytomegalovirus exposure and HLA in healthy donors. The PCR used 60 Vbeta and 13 Jbeta primers. The method was immunoSEQ multiplex PCR; TCRdb's version includes in-frame clones alone and lacks a portion of them. The profile shows about 210,000 clones, nearly 80% of them singletons. Input material: PBMCs. The source is a male donor in good health and CMV-seronegative.

The chain carries TRBV6-5 and TRBJ2-1; 9 positions match TRBD2. Germline V CDR1 and CDR2: MNHEY, SVGAGI. The V segment lost 5 bases and the J segment 8 bases; nucleotides outside the gene matches: 4. This CDR3 has 13 residues. The CDR3 nucleotides read TGTGCCAGCAGTGAGGGACTAGCCTATGAGCAGTTCTTC. Translation gives CASSEGLAYEQFF.

This chain connects TRBV6-5 to TRBJ2-7; TRBD2 aligns across 10 bases. The V and J ends lost 6 bases and 0 bases, in that order; junction bases with no gene match: 5. This CDR3 is 15 amino acids long. Germline V gives CDR1 MNHEY, CDR2 SVGAGI. The CDR3 DNA reads as TGTGCCAGCAGCCCTAGCGGGGGCGTCTCCTACGAGCAGTACTTC. Residues: CASSPSGGVSYEQYF.

The chain has TRBV7-3 and TRBJ2-5; 8 nucleotides align to TRBD2. The CDR3 loop spans 15 amino acids. Trimming removed 3 bases from V and 4 bases from J; junction bases left unmatched: 7. Germline lookup yields CDR1 SGHTA and CDR2 FQGTGA. The CDR3 is CASSLGLAGGETQYF. In nucleotides, the CDR3 is TGTGCCAGCAGCTTGGGCCTGGCGGGAGGAGAGACCCAGTACTTC.

The gene calls are TRBV27 and TRBJ2-6, with 7 bases fitting TRBD1. Trimming cost V 2 bases and J 0 bases; bases outside gene matches: 7. Germline CDR1 and CDR2: MNHEY and SMNVEV (reference sequence). CDR3 length equals 18 residues. Here the CDR3 DNA reads TGTGCCAGCAGTTTAACCGGGACAGCGTACTCTGGGGCCAACGTCCTGACTTTC. Protein product: CASSLTGTAYSGANVLTF. Variable domain in full (rest from reference TRBV27 and TRBJ2-6): EAQVTQNPRYLITVTGKKLTVTCSQNMNHEYMSWYRQDPGLGLRQIYYSMNVEVTDKGDVPEGYKVSRKEKRNFPLILESPSPNQTSLYFCASSLTGTAYSGANVLTFGAGSRLTVL.

The genes are TRBV6-5 and TRBJ1-3; possible D gene TRBD1, 5 bases. The ends were cut back, 4 bases at V and 3 bases at J, with 13 bases in the middle. The CDR3 covers 15 residues. Germline V gives CDR1 MNHEY, CDR2 SVGAGI. DNA for the CDR3: TGTGCCAGCAGTTTCGGGGGGGTAGGTGGAAACACCATATATTTT. Translated: CASSFGGVGGNTIYF.

The chain couples TRBV6-5 to TRBJ2-1, with unresolved D. Per the germline V gene, CDR1 is MNHEY and CDR2 is SVGAGI. Trimming took off 0 bases at V and 5 bases at J, with 14 bases between the two ends. The CDR3 totals 16 residues. This CDR3 is CASSYSSLSLNNEQFF. The CDR3 DNA reads TGTGCCAGCAGTTACTCGTCTCTGAGCCTAAACAATGAGCAGTTCTTC.

The chain recombines TRBV9 with TRBJ1-3; D is possibly TRBD1 (5 bases). The CDR3 is 16 amino acids. Per the germline V gene, CDR1 is SGDLS and CDR2 is YYNGEE. Trimming stripped 6 bases from V and 3 bases from J, with 19 bases between. CDR3 amino acids: CASTVGLGAYGNTIYF. In DNA, the CDR3 is TGTGCCAGCACAGTTGGACTAGGGGCTTATGGAAACACCATATATTTT.

In this sample, this clone turned up once. The rearrangement links TRBV4-3 to TRBJ2-3; D ambiguous. The CDR3 totals 14 residues. The V gene lost 1 base and the J gene lost 0 bases, with 5 bases spanning the gap. Germline lookup yields CDR1 LGHNA and CDR2 YSLEER. DNA of the CDR3: TGCGCCAGCAGCCAAGCGGGTAGCACAGATACGCAGTATTTT. Protein: CASSQAGSTDTQYF.

With regard to this clone: This sample also contains other DNA sequences that code for the same CDR3. The rearrangement uses TRBV6-5 and TRBJ1-5, with TRBD1 as a possible D gene (5 bases). This CDR3 spans 15 amino acids. The V gene lost 8 bases and the J gene lost 7 bases, with 21 bases spanning the gap. From germline, CDR1 is MNHEY and CDR2 SVGAGI. Here the CDR3 DNA reads TGTGCCAGCCGCCCTGGGCAGGGTCAAGGCCAGCCCCAGCATTTT. Encoded protein: CASRPGQGQGQPQHF.

V and J are TRBV9 and TRBJ1-2, with a tentative D call TRBD1 (5 bases). CDR1 and CDR2 from the germline V gene are SGDLS and YYNGEE. V lost 0 bases and J 0 bases, leaving 9 bases between the germline ends. CDR3 length: 15 amino acids. The CDR3 DNA is TGTGCCAGCAGCGTAGAGGACACAGCTAACTATGGCTACACCTTC. Protein: CASSVEDTANYGYTF.

V usage is TRBV6-5 and J usage is TRBJ2-5; D might be TRBD1 (5 bases). Germline CDR1 MNHEY, CDR2 SVGAGI. CDR3 size: 15 residues. V was cut by 0 bases and J by 0 bases, with 8 bases left in between. CDR3 nucleotide sequence: TGTGCCAGCAGTTACTCGGGGCTGGACCAAGAGACCCAGTACTTC. Translated: CASSYSGLDQETQYF.

This clone showed up just a few times. CDR3 amino acids: CASSLGSPGVDEQYF. The CDR3 nucleotides are TGTGCCAGCAGCCTCGGGAGCCCCGGGGTCGACGAGCAGTACTTC. The chain recombines TRBV4-2 with TRBJ2-5, with D perhaps matching TRBD2 (6 bases). Near its end, the DNA agrees better with TRBJ2-7, so the J call may be wrong. The CDR3 covers 15 residues. The germline V gene has CDR1 LGHNA and CDR2 YNFKEQ.